The entry below describes one T cell receptor beta chain. The CDR3 is 13 amino acids. The ends were cut back, 4 bases at V and 6 bases at J, with 13 bases in the middle. The V gene's germline CDR1 is SGHKS and CDR2 YYEKEE (reference sequence). This sample stems from a study of control samples from healthy donors and cancer patients. Here immunoSEQ multiplex PCR was the method, and the copy in TCRdb shows in-frame clones only, minus some. The sample has 130,000 to 150,000 clones, 80% to 90% seen once; the top ten hold roughly 9%. The TCR originated in a woman aged 30 to 39 in good health. The sample was blood. The rearrangement uses TRBV5-5 and TRBJ1-2; a possible D gene is TRBD1 (6 bases). CDR3 DNA sequence: TGTGCCAGCAGCCCTACAGGGTATGATGGCTACACCTTC. Protein: CASSPTGYDGYTF.